Given below is one T cell receptor beta chain in context. Its specificity is unknown. Among the donors, all were Caucasian adults who lived in Nashville, Tennessee. These data originate in a study of shared clonotypes between healthy human individuals. Study observations and caveats: A few donors shared around 5.2% of their naive CD4 clonotypes.

The CDR3 has 16 amino acids. V lost 4 bases and J 2 bases, leaving 15 bases between the germline ends. Germline V CDR1 and CDR2: SNHLY, FYNNEI. The repertoire was sequenced with immunoSEQ multiplex PCR; TCRdb's copy has only in-frame clones and lacks some. The table has a few million clones, 90% to 95% seen once. Sequencing used naive CD4+ T cells sorted from blood. Stated subset: CD45RA+ positively selected. The chain combines TRBV2 with TRBJ2-1, with a tentative D call TRBD1 (6 bases). The receptor's source is a young man in good health. CDR3 sequence reads: CASSGSTGDTYNEQFF. In DNA, the CDR3 is TGTGCCAGCAGTGGCTCGACAGGCGACACCTACAATGAGCAGTTCTTC.